The 5 T cell receptor beta chains given below trace back to one sample, sequenced in a study of blood T cells in healthy people across ages. A second PCR of about 7 to 12 cycles used a sample-barcoded 5' primer and a J-beta primer mix. TCRdb re-analysed the 5' RACE reads in MiXCR, keeping a single row per CDR3 protein. The sample shows about 1,400,000 distinct CDR3 sequences, approximately 38% of them seen only once. Sequencing was carried out using blood. The receptors here all came from a woman aged 18 to 35 in good health.

This clonotype appeared a few times. The V gene is TRBV28, the J gene TRBJ2-4; TRBD2 aligns across 8 bases. Per the germline V gene, CDR1 is MDHEN and CDR2 is SYDVKM. V shed 5 bases, J shed 6 bases, and the junction held 15 bases outside the gene matches. CDR3 length: 17 residues. The CDR3 region is CASSRPGLAGGGNIQYF. The CDR3 bases are TGTGCCAGCAGTCGTCCCGGACTAGCCGGGGGAGGAAACATTCAGTACTTC.

This clonotype was picked up a small number of times. This rearrangement joins TRBV5-1 to TRBJ1-1; no reliable D call. Germline CDR1 reads SGHRS; CDR2 reads YFSETQ. The CDR3 is 12 residues long. V lost 0 bases, J lost 6 bases, and 6 bases lay in between. The CDR3 nucleotides are TGCGCCAGCAGCTTGGCGGATGCTGAAGCTTTCTTT. Protein sequence: CASSLADAEAFF.

The chain combines TRBV28 with TRBJ2-1, with D perhaps TRBD2 (6 bases). Germline V gene data show CDR1 as MDHEN and CDR2 as SYDVKM. V was shortened by 3 bases and J by 8 bases, with 14 bases between the two germline ends. CDR3 length: 14 amino acids. For the CDR3, the DNA is TGTGCCAGCAGTTTGATCCAGCGGGCGTATGAGCAGTTCTTC. This codes for CASSLIQRAYEQFF.

This chain connects TRBV9 to TRBJ2-3; TRBD2 aligns across 7 bases. The J segment lost 0 bases and the V segment lost 0 bases, leaving 1 base of the junction unmatched. The CDR3 covers 15 residues. Germline CDR1 SGDLS, CDR2 YYNGEE. As DNA, the CDR3 is TGTGCCAGCAGCGTAGGTAGCGGGAGCACAGATACGCAGTATTTT. It codes for CASSVGSGSTDTQYF.

The CDR3 sequence is CASSLDSGRSSDTQYF. CDR3 sequence (DNA): TGCGCCAGCAGCTTGGATAGCGGGAGATCTTCGGATACGCAGTATTTT. The rearrangement links TRBV5-1 to TRBJ2-3, with 9 nucleotides matching TRBD2. J was trimmed by 6 bases and V by 0 bases; bases with no gene match: 8. Per germline, CDR1 SGHRS and CDR2 YFSETQ. The CDR3 contains 16 residues.